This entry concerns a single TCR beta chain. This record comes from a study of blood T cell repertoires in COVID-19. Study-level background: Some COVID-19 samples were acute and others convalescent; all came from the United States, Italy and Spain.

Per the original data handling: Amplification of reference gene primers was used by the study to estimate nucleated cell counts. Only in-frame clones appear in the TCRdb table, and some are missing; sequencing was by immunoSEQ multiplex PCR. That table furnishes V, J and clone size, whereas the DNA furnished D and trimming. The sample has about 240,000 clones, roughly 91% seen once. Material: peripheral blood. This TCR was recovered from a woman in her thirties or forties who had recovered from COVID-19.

The CDR3: CASTNGGAGEKLFF. In DNA form, the CDR3 reads TGTGCCAGCACCAACGGGGGGGCCGGTGAAAAACTGTTTTTT. The rearrangement links TRBV25-1 to TRBJ1-4; a weak D match, TRBD1 (6 bases). Trimming removed 7 bases at V and 7 bases at J, with 16 bases between. This CDR3 contains 14 residues. Germline CDR1 is MGHDK and CDR2 is SYGVNS.